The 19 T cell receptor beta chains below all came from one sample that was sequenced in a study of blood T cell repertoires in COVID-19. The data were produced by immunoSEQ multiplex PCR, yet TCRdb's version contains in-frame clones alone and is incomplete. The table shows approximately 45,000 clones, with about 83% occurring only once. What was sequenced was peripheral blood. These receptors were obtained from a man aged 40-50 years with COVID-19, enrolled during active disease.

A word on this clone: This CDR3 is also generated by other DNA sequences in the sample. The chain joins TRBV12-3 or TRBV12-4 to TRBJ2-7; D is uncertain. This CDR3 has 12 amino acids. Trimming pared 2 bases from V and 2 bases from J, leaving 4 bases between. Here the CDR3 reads CASSLFTYEQYF. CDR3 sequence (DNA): TGTGCCAGCAGTTTATTTACCTACGAGCAGTACTTC.

In DNA form, the CDR3 reads TGTGCCAGTACTAGGACAGGGTGGGGACAAGAGACCCAGTACTTC. Translating it yields CASTRTGWGQETQYF. This chain connects TRBV19 to TRBJ2-5, with 8 positions matching TRBD1. Trimming at V came to 7 bases and at J to 2 bases, leaving 9 bases not matched to a gene. Germline V gene data show CDR1 as LNHDA and CDR2 as SQIVND (reference sequence). The CDR3 contains 15 residues.

The DNA of the CDR3 is TGTGCCAGCAGTTTAGGGACAGTCTTTGGGGAGCTGTTTTTT. Protein product: CASSLGTVFGELFF. This sequence joins TRBV28 and TRBJ2-2; TRBD1 matches 7 bases. The CDR3 runs to 14 residues. Germline V gives CDR1 MDHEN, CDR2 SYDVKM. V lost 2 bases and J lost 8; bases outside the gene matches: 5. Complete variable domain (other parts from reference TRBV28 and TRBJ2-2): DVKVTQSSRYLVKRTGEKVFLECVQDMDHENMFWYRQDPGLGLRLIYFSYDVKMKEKGDIPEGYSVSREKKERFSLILESASTNQTSMYLCASSLGTVFGELFFGEGSRLTVL.

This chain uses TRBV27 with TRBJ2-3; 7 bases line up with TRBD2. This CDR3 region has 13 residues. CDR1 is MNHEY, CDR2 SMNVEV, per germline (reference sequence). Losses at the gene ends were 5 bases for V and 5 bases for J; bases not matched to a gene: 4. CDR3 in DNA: TGTGCCAGCAGTCCCCGGGGGGAAGATACGCAGTATTTT. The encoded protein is CASSPRGEDTQYF.

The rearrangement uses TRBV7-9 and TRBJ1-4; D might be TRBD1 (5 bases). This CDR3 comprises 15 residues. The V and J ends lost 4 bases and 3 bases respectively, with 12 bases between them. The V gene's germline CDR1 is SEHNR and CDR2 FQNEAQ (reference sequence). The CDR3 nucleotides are TGTGCCAGCAGCTATGGGGCTATTGCTAATGAAAAACTGTTTTTT. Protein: CASSYGAIANEKLFF. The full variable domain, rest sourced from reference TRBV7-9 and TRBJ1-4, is DTGVSQNPRHKITKRGQNVTFRCDPISEHNRLYWYRQTLGQGPEFLTYFQNEAQLEKSRLLSDRFSAERPKGSFSTLEIQRTEQGDSAMYLCASSYGAIANEKLFFGSGTQLSVL.

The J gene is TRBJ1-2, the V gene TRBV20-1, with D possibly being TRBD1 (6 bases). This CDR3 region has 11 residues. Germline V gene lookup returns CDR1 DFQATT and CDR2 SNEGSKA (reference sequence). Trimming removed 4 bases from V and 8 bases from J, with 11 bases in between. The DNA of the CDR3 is TGCAGTGCTACTCAGGGGTTCGGCTACACCTTC. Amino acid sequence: CSATQGFGYTF.

The CDR3 spells CAWNTGATEAFF. The DNA for the CDR3 is TGTGCCTGGAACACAGGGGCCACTGAAGCTTTCTTT. V is TRBV30 and J is TRBJ1-1, with 7 bases that match TRBD1. The trim removed 4 bases at V and 4 bases at J, leaving 3 bases unmatched. CDR3 length equals 12 residues. The germline V gene encodes CDR1 GTSNPN and CDR2 SVGIG (reference sequence).

In DNA form, the CDR3 reads TGTGCCAGCCCGGACTGCTATAGCAATCAGCCCCAGCATTTT. This codes for CASPDCYSNQPQHF. The chain uses TRBV6-5 and TRBJ1-5; D gene uncertain. V shed 8 bases and J shed 0 bases, with 11 bases lying between them. The length of the CDR3 is 14 residues. In germline, CDR1 is MNHEY, CDR2 SVGAGI.

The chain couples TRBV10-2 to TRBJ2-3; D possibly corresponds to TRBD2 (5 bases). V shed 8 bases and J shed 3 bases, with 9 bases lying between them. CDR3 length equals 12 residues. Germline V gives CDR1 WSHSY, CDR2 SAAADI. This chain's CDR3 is CASQTGTDTQYF. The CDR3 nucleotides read TGCGCCAGCCAGACGGGGACAGATACGCAGTATTTT.

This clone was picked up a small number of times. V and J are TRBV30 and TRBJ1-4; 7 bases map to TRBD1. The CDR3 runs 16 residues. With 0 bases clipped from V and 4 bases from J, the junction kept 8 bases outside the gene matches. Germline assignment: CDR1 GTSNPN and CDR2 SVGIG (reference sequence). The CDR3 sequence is CAWSVRGTVDNEKLFF. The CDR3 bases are TGTGCCTGGAGTGTACGAGGGACAGTGGATAATGAAAAACTGTTTTTT.

CDR3: CASSLGRSSYNSPLHF. Written as DNA, the CDR3 is TGTGCCAGCAGCTTGGGTCGGAGCTCCTATAATTCACCCCTCCACTTT. The chain recombines TRBV5-6 with TRBJ1-6; D uncertain. Trimming shortened V by 0 bases and J by 0 bases, and 7 bases separated the two germline ends. The CDR3 is made up of 16 amino acids. Germline loops: CDR1 SGHDT, CDR2 YYEEEE.

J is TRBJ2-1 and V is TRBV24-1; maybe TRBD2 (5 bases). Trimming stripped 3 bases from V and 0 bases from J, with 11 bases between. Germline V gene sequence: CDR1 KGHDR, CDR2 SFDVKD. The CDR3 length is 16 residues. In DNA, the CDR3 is TGTGCCACCAGTGATCCAGGACTCAACTCCTACAATGAGCAGTTCTTC. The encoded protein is CATSDPGLNSYNEQFF.

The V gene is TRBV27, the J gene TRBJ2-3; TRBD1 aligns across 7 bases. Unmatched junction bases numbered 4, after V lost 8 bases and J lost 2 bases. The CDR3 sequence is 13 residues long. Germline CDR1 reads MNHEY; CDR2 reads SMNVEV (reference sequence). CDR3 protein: CASQGDHTDTQYF. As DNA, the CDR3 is TGTGCCAGCCAGGGGGACCACACAGATACGCAGTATTTT.

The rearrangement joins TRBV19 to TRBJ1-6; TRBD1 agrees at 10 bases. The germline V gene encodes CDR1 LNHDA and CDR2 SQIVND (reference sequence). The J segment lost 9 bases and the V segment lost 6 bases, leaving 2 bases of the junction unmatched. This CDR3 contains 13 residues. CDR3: CASRDRGGSPLHF. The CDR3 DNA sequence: TGTGCCAGTAGGGACAGGGGGGGTTCACCCCTCCACTTT.

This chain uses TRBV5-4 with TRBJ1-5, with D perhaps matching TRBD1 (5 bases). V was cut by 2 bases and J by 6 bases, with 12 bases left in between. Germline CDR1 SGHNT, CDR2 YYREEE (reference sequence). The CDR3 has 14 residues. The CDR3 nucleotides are TGTGCCAGCAGCTTCGGGGGGACCGGTCAGCCCCAGCATTTT. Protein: CASSFGGTGQPQHF.

As DNA, the CDR3 is TGTGCCAGCAGAATGGGAGGCCGCGAACTGTTTTTT. Translated, it gives CASRMGGRELFF. The genes are TRBV6-5 and TRBJ1-4; unclear D gene. The germline V gene encodes CDR1 MNHEY and CDR2 SVGAGI. The V end was cut by 6 bases, the J end by 12 bases, with 14 bases between. The CDR3 consists of 12 residues.

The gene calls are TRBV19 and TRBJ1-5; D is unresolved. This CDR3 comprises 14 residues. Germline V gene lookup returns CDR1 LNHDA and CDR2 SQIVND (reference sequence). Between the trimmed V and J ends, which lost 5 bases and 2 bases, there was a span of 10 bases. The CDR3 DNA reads TGTGCCAGTAGTCAGACCGCGGGCAATCAGCCCCAGCATTTT. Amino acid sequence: CASSQTAGNQPQHF.

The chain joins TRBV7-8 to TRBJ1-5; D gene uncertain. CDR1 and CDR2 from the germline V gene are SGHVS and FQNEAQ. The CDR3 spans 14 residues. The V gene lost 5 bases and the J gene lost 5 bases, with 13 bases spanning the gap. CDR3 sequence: CASSPLPGDQPQHF. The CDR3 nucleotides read TGTGCCAGCAGCCCACTCCCCGGGGATCAGCCCCAGCATTTT.

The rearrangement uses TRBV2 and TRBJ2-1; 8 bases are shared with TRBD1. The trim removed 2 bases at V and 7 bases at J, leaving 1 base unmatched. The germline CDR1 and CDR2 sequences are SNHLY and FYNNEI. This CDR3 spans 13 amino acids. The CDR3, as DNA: TGTGCCAGCAGTGAAACAGGGGGAAATGAGCAGTTCTTC. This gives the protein CASSETGGNEQFF.